Below, 2 T cell receptor beta chains from the same sample are listed, as sequenced in a study of CD8 T cells in ankylosing spondylitis. These receptors lack a known antigen. MiXCR, applied by TCRdb to the 5' RACE reads, yields one record per CDR3 protein. Among hundreds of thousands of distinct CDR3 sequences listed, more than 9.5% were seen once. Study results and limitations: Ankylosing spondylitis blood appeared to be characterized by a TCR beta motif of several highly homologous variants.

Sequenced input: blood, either unsorted or a sorted T cell fraction (not recorded which). The receptors shown here come from a male donor with ankylosing spondylitis.

This clonotype has more than one count but fewer than ten. The chain recombines TRBV24-1 with TRBJ2-3; D assignment may be TRBD1 or TRBD2 (6 bases each). Germline CDR1 is KGHDR and CDR2 is SFDVKD. CDR3 size: 13 residues. V was clipped by 9 bases and J by 5 bases, with 14 bases between them. Here the CDR3 DNA reads TGTGCCACCCGGAGGGGGGCTGTAGATACGCAGTATTTT. This sequence encodes CATRRGAVDTQYF.

This clonotype was detected ten times or more. V and J are TRBV14 and TRBJ1-4; D unclear. Germline V CDR1 and CDR2: SGHDN, FVKESK. Trimming took 0 bases from V and 13 from J, leaving 9 bases between them. This CDR3 has 12 residues. CDR3 bases: TGTGCCAGCAGCCAAGAGCGGGATAGACTGTTTTTT. Amino acid sequence: CASSQERDRLFF.